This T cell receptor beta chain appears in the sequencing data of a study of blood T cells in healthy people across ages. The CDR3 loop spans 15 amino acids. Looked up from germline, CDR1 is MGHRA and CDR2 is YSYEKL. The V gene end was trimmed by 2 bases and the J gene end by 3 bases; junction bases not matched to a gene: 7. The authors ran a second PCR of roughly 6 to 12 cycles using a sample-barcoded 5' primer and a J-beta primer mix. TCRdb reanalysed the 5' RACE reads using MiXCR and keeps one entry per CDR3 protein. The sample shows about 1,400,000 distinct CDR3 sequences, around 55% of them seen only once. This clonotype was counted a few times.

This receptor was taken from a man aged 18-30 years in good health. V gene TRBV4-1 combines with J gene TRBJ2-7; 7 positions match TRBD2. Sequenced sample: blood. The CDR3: CASSQTGTNIYEQYF. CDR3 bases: TGCGCCAGCAGCCAAACCGGGACTAACATCTACGAGCAGTACTTC.